A selection of T cell receptor beta chains follows, all from one sample in a study of graft-versus-host responses after intestinal transplantation. These receptors lack a known antigen. Some clones are missing from TCRdb's copy, which holds only in-frame ones; the method was immunoSEQ multiplex PCR. The table shows some 82,000 clones, with more than 75% occurring only once. The sequencing used unstimulated CD8+ T cells sorted from spleen or lymph node cells, collected before transplant. All receptors come from a human donor who was the organ donor for an intestinal transplant. Both conserved end residues are part of each CDR3. D genes are given only for firm matches. A clone size is listed for some rows: how often the clone was seen (once, few, many), or a class if it is expanded.

clone_size	d_call	v_call	j_call	cdr3_nt	cdr3_aa
.	TRBD2	TRBV4-2	TRBJ2-1	TGTGCCAGCAGTCCGGCGCAAGCGGGGGGAAGAGGGAATGAGCAGTTCTTC	CASSPAQAGGRGNEQFF
.	TRBD2	TRBV5-1	TRBJ2-5	TGCGCCAGCAGCGGTCCTCTACTAGCGGGGCAAGAGACCCAGTACTTC	CASSGPLLAGQETQYF
.	.	TRBV5-4	TRBJ1-1	TGTGCCAGCAGCTTGGCTTTCAGCACTGAAGCTTTCTTT	CASSLAFSTEAFF
.	.	TRBV4-1	TRBJ2-1	TGCGCCAGCAGCCTTGACCCGCAGGCTGCCTCCTACAATGAGCAGTTCTTC	CASSLDPQAASYNEQFF
.	.	TRBV2	TRBJ1-2	TGTGCCAGCAGTGACTATGGCTACACCTTC	CASSDYGYTF
.	TRBD2	TRBV28	TRBJ2-5	TGTGCCAGCAGTCCCCTGCGGGGGGGCGCAGAGACCCAGTACTTC	CASSPLRGGAETQYF
.	TRBD1	TRBV15	TRBJ1-4	TGTGCCACCAGCAGAGATCTGACAGGGGGAAATGAAAAACTGTTTTTT	CATSRDLTGGNEKLFF
few	.	TRBV25-1	TRBJ2-3	TGTGCCAGCAGTGAAGGGGGTCTCCACACAGATACGCAGTATTTT	CASSEGGLHTDTQYF
.	.	TRBV28	TRBJ2-3	TGTGCCAGCAGTTTAGGGGAGAGAAGGGGGTCCACAGATACGCAGTATTTT	CASSLGERRGSTDTQYF
.	TRBD1	TRBV29-1	TRBJ1-2	TGCAGCGTTGAGACAGGGGACAACTATGGCTACACCTTC	CSVETGDNYGYTF
.	.	TRBV10-2	TRBJ2-7	TGCGCCAGCAGTGGACAGGAATACTACGAGCAGTACTTC	CASSGQEYYEQYF
.	.	TRBV9	TRBJ1-2	TGTGCCAGCAGCGTAGTTCCTTTTCAACAGGGCTATGGCTACACCTTC	CASSVVPFQQGYGYTF
.	.	TRBV27	TRBJ2-5	TGTGCCAGCAGTCCGCAAGAGTTGGTCGGGACCCAGTACTTC	CASSPQELVGTQYF
few	.	TRBV2	TRBJ1-3	TGTGCCAGCAGTGGATCCCTCTCTTCTGGAAACACCATATATTTT	CASSGSLSSGNTIYF
.	.	TRBV4-1	TRBJ1-1	TGCGCCAGCAGCCGGGGGGATCTCACTGAAGCTTTCTTT	CASSRGDLTEAFF
.	.	TRBV5-6	TRBJ2-1	TGTGCCAGCAGCTTGTCCCTCCCAGACTCCCTACTTAACAATGAGCAGTTCTTC	CASSLSLPDSLLNNEQFF
.	.	TRBV18	TRBJ2-5	TGTGCCAGCTCCGAACTGGTTGTGGGGAGCCAAGAGACCCAGTACTTC	CASSELVVGSQETQYF
.	.	TRBV28	TRBJ1-2	TGTGCCAGCAGTTTAATGTCCGGTGCAGGGAGGGATGGCTACACCTTC	CASSLMSGAGRDGYTF
.	.	TRBV5-4	TRBJ1-1	TGTGCCAGCAGCTTCACCACAGGGAACACTGAAGCTTTCTTT	CASSFTTGNTEAFF
.	.	TRBV5-1	TRBJ1-2	TGCGCCAGCAGCTTGGGGGATAGCGGTGGCTATGGCTACACCTTC	CASSLGDSGGYGYTF
.	.	TRBV7-3	TRBJ2-2	TGTGCCAGCAGCTTAGTAGGAGGGGCCGGGGAGCTGTTTTTT	CASSLVGGAGELFF
.	.	TRBV30	TRBJ1-2	TGTGCCTGGAGCGGTGGAGCTGTCTATGGCTACACCTTC	CAWSGGAVYGYTF
.	.	TRBV19	TRBJ1-1	TGTGCCAGTAGTATCTGGACAGCCAATACCAACACTGAAGCTTTCTTT	CASSIWTANTNTEAFF
.	.	TRBV30	TRBJ1-1	TGTGCCTGCCCCTACGACATGGGAGCCCTAAACACTGAAGCTTTCTTT	CACPYDMGALNTEAFF
.	.	TRBV9	TRBJ1-4	TGTGCCAGCAGCCAGGGACGGCCGGGGGAAAAACTGTTTTTT	CASSQGRPGEKLFF
few	TRBD1	TRBV18	TRBJ2-7	TGTGCCAGCTCACCAGGGACAGGGGCTAACTACGAGCAGTACTTC	CASSPGTGANYEQYF
.	TRBD1	TRBV7-8	TRBJ1-4	TGTGCCAGCAGCTTAACCCGACAGGGGGCCGTGGGGGGGGCAACTAATGAAAAACTGTTTTTT	CASSLTRQGAVGGATNEKLFF
.	.	TRBV5-1	TRBJ2-6	TGCGCCAGCAGCTTGGAGGGCTCTGGGGCCAACGTCCTGACTTTC	CASSLEGSGANVLTF
.	.	TRBV11-2	TRBJ1-2	TGTGCCAGCAGCTTAGATGGTGTAGGTTCGAACTATGGCTACACCTTC	CASSLDGVGSNYGYTF
.	.	TRBV4-1	TRBJ1-2	TGCGCCAGCAGCCACCACCCACGCCCCTGGGACGGACTGACAGTTAACTATGGCTACACCTTC	CASSHHPRPWDGLTVNYGYTF
.	.	TRBV6-1	TRBJ1-1	TGTGCCAGCAGTGCCCTATTCTCAGGAGTGAACACTGAAGCTTTCTTT	CASSALFSGVNTEAFF
.	.	TRBV5-6	TRBJ2-6	TGTGCCAGCAGCTTGGGGACAGAAAGGTTGCTCTCTGGGGCCAACGTCCTGACTTTC	CASSLGTERLLSGANVLTF
.	.	TRBV6-5	TRBJ1-6	TGTGCCAGCAGTTACCTAACTGATGGGAATTCACCCCTCCACTTT	CASSYLTDGNSPLHF
.	.	TRBV4-1	TRBJ1-4	TGCGCCAGCAGCCCGACCCAACTCCTTCGTGAAAAACTGTTTTTT	CASSPTQLLREKLFF
.	.	TRBV27	TRBJ2-7	TGTGCCAGCAGCTCAGGGGTTTCGGTATACGAGCAGTACTTC	CASSSGVSVYEQYF
once	.	TRBV28	TRBJ1-2	TGTGCCAGCAGTTTATTAGTAGGGGACAAGAGCTACACCTTC	CASSLLVGDKSYTF
.	TRBD1	TRBV7-9	TRBJ1-1	TGTGCCAGCCGGGACAGAGACGCTGAAGCTTTCTTT	CASRDRDAEAFF
.	.	TRBV7-6	TRBJ2-7	TGTGCCAGCAGCTTGCAGGGAGTCCTGGACGAGCAGTACTTC	CASSLQGVLDEQYF
.	TRBD2	TRBV4-1	TRBJ2-7	TGCGCCAGCAGCCAATTTAGCGGGGGAAGCGAGCAGTACTTC	CASSQFSGGSEQYF
.	.	TRBV2	TRBJ2-1	TGTGCCAGCACCACCCCCGCTCGTCCCCGGGATCCTACCGATGAGCAGTTCTTC	CASTTPARPRDPTDEQFF
once	.	TRBV30	TRBJ2-7	TGTGCCTGGAGTACCACCAGGGAGCAGTACTTC	CAWSTTREQYF
.	.	TRBV9	TRBJ1-1	TGTGCCAGCAGCGTAAGCTACGGGGTTCAAGCGAACACTGAAGCTTTCTTT	CASSVSYGVQANTEAFF
.	TRBD2	TRBV2	TRBJ2-5	TGTGCCAGCCACTATACAAAAGGCGGGGCGGGGGGGCTCGGTTGGGAGACCCAGTACTTC	CASHYTKGGAGGLGWETQYF
few	TRBD1	TRBV19	TRBJ1-2	TGTGCCAGTAGTATCCCCCCGGGACAGGGAGGTGGCTACACCTTC	CASSIPPGQGGGYTF
.	.	TRBV19	TRBJ1-5	TGTGCCAGTAGCCCCCTATTTTCCGGGCACCGTCGCAATCAGCCCCAGCATTTT	CASSPLFSGHRRNQPQHF